The rows below give T cell receptor beta chains drawn from one sample of a study of T cells of healthy individuals. TCRdb recomputed calls from the 5' RACE reads with MiXCR, one row per CDR3 protein. This sample has just over 40,000 distinct CDR3 sequences, with approximately 5% found just once. The receptors shown here come from a human donor in good health. The CDR3 runs from the conserved cysteine through the conserved F or W. A D gene is named only where the DNA matches it firmly. Expanded clones are given a class, and other clones once, few, many or no size at all.

clone_size j_call v_call d_call cdr3_nt cdr3_aa
few TRBJ1-2 TRBV20-1 TRBD1 TGCAGTGCTAGCAGGACAGGGGGCTCGGAGCGAGGCTACACCTTC CSASRTGGSERGYTF
many TRBJ1-2 TRBV25-1 TRBD1 TGTGCCAGCAGTGAAGTAGATTGGGACAGTAACCATGGCTACACCTTC CASSEVDWDSNHGYTF
many TRBJ2-2 TRBV10-1 TRBD1 TGCGCCAGCAGTGAGTCGTCGGAGACAGGGGGCACATGGAACACCGGGGAGCTGTTTTTT CASSESSETGGTWNTGELFF
many TRBJ1-2 TRBV4-3 . TGCGCCAGCAGCCGCAGGTCAGGCTTTTATGGCTACACCTTC CASSRRSGFYGYTF
few TRBJ2-3 TRBV5-5 . TGTGCCAGCAGCTTGATGAGAGCAGATACGCAGTATTTT CASSLMRADTQYF
many TRBJ2-7 TRBV20-1 TRBD1 TGCAGTGCTAGAGCGACAGGGGGCGGAGGGGAGCAGTACTTC CSARATGGGGEQYF
many TRBJ1-2 TRBV20-1 TRBD1 TGCAGTGCTAGAGAGGTCCTTAGACAGGGAGGCTATGGCTACACCTTC CSAREVLRQGGYGYTF
few TRBJ2-3 TRBV5-4 TRBD1 TGTGCCAGCTACCAAGGGGGCGCTCATTCTGATACGCAGTATTTT CASYQGGAHSDTQYF
many TRBJ1-3 TRBV28 . TGTGCCAGCAGTTGGCAACGAGGCAGCACCATATATTTT CASSWQRGSTIYF
. TRBJ2-3 TRBV7-2 . TGTGCCAGCAGCGGGTACACAGATACGCAGTATTTT CASSGYTDTQYF
many TRBJ2-7 TRBV12-5 TRBD1 TGTGCTAGTGGTTTCACCGGGACAGGGATTCACGAGCAGTACTTC CASGFTGTGIHEQYF
few TRBJ1-6 TRBV20-1 . TGCAGTGCCAGCTTCCCCCTCCACTTT CSASFPLHF
few TRBJ2-5 TRBV6-2/TRBV6-3 . TGTGCCAGCAGGCGGGACTTCGAGACCCAGTACTTC CASRRDFETQYF
few TRBJ1-6 TRBV10-2 TRBD1 TGCGCCAGCAGTGAGTCTGGGGGGACAGTGAATTCACCCCTCCACTTT CASSESGGTVNSPLHF
. TRBJ2-3 TRBV11-3 . TGTGCCAGCAGCTTAGCGGGCGGGGATACGCAGTATTTT CASSLAGGDTQYF
many TRBJ1-1 TRBV29-1 TRBD1 TGCAGCGTTGCGCAGACAGGGGACACTGAAGCTTTCTTT CSVAQTGDTEAFF
many TRBJ2-1 TRBV20-1 TRBD2 TGCAGTGCTCATCCTAGCGGGAGGGCCCGTGATGAGCAGTTCTTC CSAHPSGRARDEQFF
many TRBJ1-1 TRBV14 . TGTGCCAGCAGCCAAGATATTCCGGGGTGGTACGCTGAAGCTTTCTTT CASSQDIPGWYAEAFF
. TRBJ2-5 TRBV6-1 . TGTGCCAGCAGTGAAGTAGGGACACCGCAAGAGACCCAGTACTTC CASSEVGTPQETQYF
many TRBJ1-2 TRBV2 TRBD1 TGTGCCAGCAGTCAGGGGGGTGATGGCTACACCTTC CASSQGGDGYTF
many TRBJ2-5 TRBV6-2/TRBV6-3 . TGTGCCAGCAGTTACTCGGGGACCATCCCCCGGGAGACCCAGTACTTC CASSYSGTIPRETQYF
. TRBJ2-7 TRBV11-2 TRBD1 TGTGCCAGCAGCCCAACGACAGGGCCGCTCCGCGAGCAGTACTTC CASSPTTGPLREQYF
. TRBJ2-1 TRBV24-1 . TGTGCCACCAGTGATCAAAGGAAAACGAGCTCCTACAATGAGCAGTTCTTC CATSDQRKTSSYNEQFF
many TRBJ1-6 TRBV5-1 TRBD1 TGCGCCAGCAGCCCGGGTACAGGGGCGAGAAATTCACCCCTCCACTTT CASSPGTGARNSPLHF
. TRBJ2-7 TRBV7-2 . TGTGCCAGCAGCCTGACCGGAGACGCCTACGAGCAGTACTTC CASSLTGDAYEQYF
. TRBJ2-1 TRBV25-1 TRBD2 TGTGCCAGCACCCTCCTTTACGCCGCGGGAGAGGGCAATGAGCAGTTCTTC CASTLLYAAGEGNEQFF
. TRBJ2-7 TRBV29-1 . TGCAGCGTTGGGTCCGGTTCCTCCTACGAGCAGTACTTC CSVGSGSSYEQYF
many TRBJ2-3 TRBV6-2/TRBV6-3 . TGTGCCAGCAGAAAAGACGGGGCCGGCACAGATACGCAGTATTTT CASRKDGAGTDTQYF
many TRBJ1-1 TRBV5-1 . TGCGCCAGCAGCTTGAGCGGGGGGAGGGTCACTGAAGCTTTCTTT CASSLSGGRVTEAFF
many TRBJ2-3 TRBV15 . TGTGCCACCAGCATACGGACGGGGACAGATACGCAGTATTTT CATSIRTGTDTQYF
many TRBJ2-1 TRBV29-1 TRBD2 TGCAGCATTGGACTAGCGGGAGTAGGTGAGCAGTTCTTC CSIGLAGVGEQFF